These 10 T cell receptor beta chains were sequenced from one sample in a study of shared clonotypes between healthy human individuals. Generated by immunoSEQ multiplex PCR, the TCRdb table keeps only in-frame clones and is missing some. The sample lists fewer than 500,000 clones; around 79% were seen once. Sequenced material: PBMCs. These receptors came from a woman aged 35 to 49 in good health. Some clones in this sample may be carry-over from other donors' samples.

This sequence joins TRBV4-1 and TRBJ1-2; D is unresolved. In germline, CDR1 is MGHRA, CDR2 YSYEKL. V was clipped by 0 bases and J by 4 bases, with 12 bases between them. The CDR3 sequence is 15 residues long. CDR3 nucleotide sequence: TGCGCCAGCAGCCAAGATTCGGCCGGGCTCTATGGCTACACCTTC. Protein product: CASSQDSAGLYGYTF.

Here the CDR3 reads CASSEGGPGNEQFF. The CDR3 DNA reads as TGTGCCAGCAGTGAAGGAGGACCCGGAAATGAGCAGTTCTTC. The rearrangement joins TRBV2 to TRBJ2-1, with D hard to call. The germline V and J ends were trimmed by 1 base and 7 bases, with 11 bases remaining between them. Germline V CDR1 and CDR2: SNHLY, FYNNEI. The length of the CDR3 is 14 residues.

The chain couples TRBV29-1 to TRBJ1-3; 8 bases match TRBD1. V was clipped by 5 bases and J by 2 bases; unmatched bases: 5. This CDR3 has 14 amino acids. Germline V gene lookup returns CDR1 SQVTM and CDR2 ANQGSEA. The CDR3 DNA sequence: TGCAGCGTTCGACAGGGGACTCCTGGAAACACCATATATTTT. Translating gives CSVRQGTPGNTIYF.

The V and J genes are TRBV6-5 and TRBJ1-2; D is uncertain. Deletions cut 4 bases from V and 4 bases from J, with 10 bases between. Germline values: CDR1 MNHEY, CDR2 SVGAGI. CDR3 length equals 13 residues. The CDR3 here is CASSFHRAYGYTF. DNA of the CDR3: TGTGCCAGCAGTTTTCACAGAGCCTATGGCTACACCTTC.

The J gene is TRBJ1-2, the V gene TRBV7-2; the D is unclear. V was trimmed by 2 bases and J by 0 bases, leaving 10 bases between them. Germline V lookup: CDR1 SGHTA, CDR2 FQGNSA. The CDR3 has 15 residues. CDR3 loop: CASSLFQPTNYGYTF. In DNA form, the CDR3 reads TGTGCCAGCAGCTTATTCCAGCCTACTAACTATGGCTACACCTTC.

CDR3 region: CASPSWDGYTF. DNA for the CDR3: TGTGCCTCCCCGTCATGGGATGGCTACACCTTC. This chain connects TRBV30 to TRBJ1-2; D is undetermined. The ends were cut back, 7 bases at V and 6 bases at J, with 12 bases in the middle. Germline V gene lookup returns CDR1 GTSNPN and CDR2 SVGIG (reference sequence). The length of the CDR3 is 11 residues.

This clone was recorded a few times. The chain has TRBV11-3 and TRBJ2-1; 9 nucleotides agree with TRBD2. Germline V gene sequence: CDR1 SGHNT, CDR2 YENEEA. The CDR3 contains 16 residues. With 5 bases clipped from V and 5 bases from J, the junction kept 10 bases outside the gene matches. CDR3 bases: TGTGCCAGCAGCGTTCAAGGCCTAGCGGGAAACAATGAGCAGTTCTTC. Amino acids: CASSVQGLAGNNEQFF.

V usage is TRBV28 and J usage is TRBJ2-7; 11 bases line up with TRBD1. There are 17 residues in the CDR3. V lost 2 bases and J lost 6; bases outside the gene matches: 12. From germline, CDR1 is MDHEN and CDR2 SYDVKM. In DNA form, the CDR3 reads TGTGCCAGCAGTTTACCTTCCGGGACAGGGGGGTCTAGCGAGCAGTACTTC. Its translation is CASSLPSGTGGSSEQYF.

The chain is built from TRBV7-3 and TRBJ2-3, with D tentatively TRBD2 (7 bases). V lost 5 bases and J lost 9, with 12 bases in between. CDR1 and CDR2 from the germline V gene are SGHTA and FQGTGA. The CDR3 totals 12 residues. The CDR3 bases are TGTGCCAGCAGCCCGGGGAGGGGGACGCAGTATTTT. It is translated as CASSPGRGTQYF.

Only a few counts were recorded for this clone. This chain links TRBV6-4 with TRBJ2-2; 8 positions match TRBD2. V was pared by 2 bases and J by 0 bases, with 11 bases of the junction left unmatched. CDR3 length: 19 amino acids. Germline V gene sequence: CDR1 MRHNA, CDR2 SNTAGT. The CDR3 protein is CASSDACPTSDPNTGELFF. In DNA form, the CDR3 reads TGTGCCAGCAGTGACGCTTGCCCGACTAGCGACCCGAACACCGGGGAGCTGTTTTTT.